This section outlines one T cell receptor beta chain sequence together with its context. It lacks a known antigen. These data come from a study of T cells expressing NK-cell markers (dated by TCRdb to about 2020). Notes on the research overall: Three sorted T-cell subsets (CD3+CD56+NKG2C+, CD3+CD56+NKG2C- and CD3+CD56-NKG2C+) from fewer than 10 donors had their TCR beta-chain repertoires profiled. Libraries were sequenced as 2 x 150 bp reads on Illumina HiSeq 2000/2500, MiSeq or NextSeq. Seven of the eight sequenced donors were HCMV-seropositive and one was HCMV-seronegative. The eight sequenced donors were randomly selected healthy volunteers, three men and five women. What the work shows at the level of the full study, not this receptor alone: In more than 5 donors, the dominant CD3+CD56+NKG2C+ clonotypes were found to rank among the top 10 CD8+ clonotypes and to make up about 1.0-7.0% of CD8+ T cells. Those dominant clonotypes were again the most abundant among CD3+CD56-NKG2C+ cells in several donors, at about 28.3-60.1%. It remained unclear whether the expanded NKG2C-expressing T cell clones were specific for HCMV antigens.

TCRdb lists the instrument as Illumina HiSeq 2000. The TCR beta cDNA libraries were made using 5'RACE template switching, a step that added both a universal primer site and unique molecular identifiers. Priming for cDNA synthesis came from the TCR beta constant segment, and two successive PCR amplification steps followed. The paper's processing steps were these. MIGEC handled demultiplexing of the reads and grouping by UMI, while MiTCR was used to assemble and quantify clonotypes. To exclude erroneous sequences, only TCR cDNA sequences supported by at least two reads were retained. Downstream repertoire analysis used the tcR package, and clonotypes were matched across fractions by CDR3 nucleotide sequence plus V segment. VDJmatch was used to annotate antigen specificity against VDJdb, with one amino acid substitution allowed in CDR3. TCRdb reprocessed the public reads and reports one entry per CDR3 protein sequence, without DNA. The V and J calls, along with clone size, are taken from TCRdb and not from the paper's own processing. This sample's table carries about 160,000 distinct CDR3 sequences. Around 21% of the sample comes from the top ten.

A commercial ELISA kit detecting HCMV-specific IgG in serum was used to determine HCMV serostatus. Peripheral blood mononuclear cells were isolated from blood by Ficoll density gradient centrifugation. The germline V gene provides CDR1 SGDLS and CDR2 YYNGEE. Inclusive of the bounding cysteine and phenylalanine, the CDR3 is 15 residues long. No DNA was logged. Sample: blood T cells: a sorted CD56 or NKG2C T cell subset, CD4+ or CD8+ T cells, or bulk PBMC T cells (not recorded which). The V and J genes are TRBV9 and TRBJ2-1; TCRdb designates TRBD2, a call that cannot be tested without DNA. The sequence came from a man aged 18-70 years in good health. The CDR3 has the sequence CASSVGTSANNEQFF.